This entry lists 16 T cell receptor beta chains sequenced from one sample in a study of cytomegalovirus exposure and HLA in healthy donors. PCR used 60 Vbeta primers and 13 Jbeta primers. TCRdb's table, derived via immunoSEQ multiplex PCR, lists solely in-frame clones and lacks some. Found here are about 130,000 clones, 80% of them singletons; the top ten hold roughly 3%. Material: PBMCs. These receptors all stem from a male donor in good health and CMV-seronegative.

The chain joins TRBV12-5 to TRBJ1-1; 8 nucleotides line up with TRBD1. Germline V gene data show CDR1 as LGHNT and CDR2 as FRNRAP. V lost 1 base, J lost 1 base, and 8 bases stayed unmatched. The CDR3 has 17 amino acids. This CDR3 is CASGLDRQGIWNTEAFF. The CDR3, as DNA: TGTGCTAGTGGTTTGGACCGACAGGGGATTTGGAACACTGAAGCTTTCTTT. Combining the CDR3 with reference TRBV12-5 and TRBJ1-1 gives the whole variable domain DARVTQTPRHKVTEMGQEVTMRCQPILGHNTVFWYRQTMMQGLELLAYFRNRAPLDDSGMPKDRFSAEMPDATLATLKIQPSEPRDSAVYFCASGLDRQGIWNTEAFFGQGTRLTVV.

This clone appeared a single time. The gene calls are TRBV5-1 and TRBJ2-1; 10 nucleotides match TRBD2. The V segment lost 4 bases and the J segment 9 bases; nucleotides outside the gene matches: 10. The germline gives CDR1 SGHRS, CDR2 YFSETQ. This CDR3 contains 15 residues. In DNA form, the CDR3 reads TGCGCCAGCAGCCCGCCTCTAGCGGGAGATGGTGAGCAGTTCTTC. Its translation is CASSPPLAGDGEQFF.

The chain joins TRBV7-6 to TRBJ1-2, with 10 bases identical to TRBD1. The CDR3 length is 16 residues. J gave up 8 bases and V 3 bases, and 12 bases lay outside the gene matches. From germline, CDR1 is SGHVS and CDR2 FNYEAQ. CDR3 protein: CASSLGTGERLAGYTF. In DNA, the CDR3 is TGTGCCAGCAGCTTGGGGACAGGGGAGCGGCTGGCCGGCTACACCTTC.

The genes are TRBV11-2 and TRBJ2-1; TRBD2 aligns across 12 bases. Germline V gives CDR1 SGHAT, CDR2 FQNNGV. J lost 4 bases, V lost 5 bases, and 3 bases had no gene match. The CDR3 totals 15 residues. Here the CDR3 reads CASSVGLAGYNEQFF. In DNA form, the CDR3 reads TGTGCCAGCAGCGTCGGACTAGCGGGGTACAATGAGCAGTTCTTC. Full variable domain (missing parts from reference TRBV11-2 and TRBJ2-1): EAGVAQSPRYKIIEKRQSVAFWCNPISGHATLYWYQQILGQGPKLLIQFQNNGVVDDSQLPKDRFSAERLKGVDSTLKIQPAKLEDSAVYLCASSVGLAGYNEQFFGPGTRLTVL.

The chain recombines TRBV5-1 with TRBJ1-1; TRBD1 matches 8 bases. Germline V CDR1 and CDR2: SGHRS, YFSETQ. The ends lost 1 base at V and 2 bases at J; junction bases unmatched: 4. This CDR3 spans 15 amino acids. The CDR3 nucleotides are TGCGCCAGCAGCTTGACCGGGACAGGCAACACTGAAGCTTTCTTT. It codes for CASSLTGTGNTEAFF.

This chain joins TRBV7-2 and TRBJ2-7; 9 nucleotides match TRBD2. The CDR3 has 15 amino acids. CDR1 SGHTA and CDR2 FQGNSA come from the germline V gene. V lost 3 bases to trimming and J lost 7 bases; unmatched junction nucleotides: 10. The CDR3 spells CASSFHTSGLGEQYF. Written as DNA, the CDR3 is TGTGCCAGCAGCTTTCACACTAGCGGGTTGGGGGAGCAGTACTTC.

The chain uses TRBV6-5 and TRBJ2-3; D is perhaps TRBD2 (6 bases). This CDR3 has 15 residues. Germline V lookup: CDR1 MNHEY, CDR2 SVGAGI. V lost 4 bases and J lost 1, with 12 bases in between. CDR3 in amino acids: CASSSSGVGTDTQYF. In DNA, the CDR3 is TGTGCCAGCAGTTCCTCGGGAGTGGGCACAGATACGCAGTATTTT.

V is TRBV15 and J is TRBJ1-6; maybe TRBD1 (6 bases). Germline-derived CDR1 and CDR2 are LNHNV and YYDKDF (reference sequence). The CDR3 has 15 amino acids. The germline V and J ends were trimmed by 0 bases and 8 bases, with 11 bases remaining between them. DNA for the CDR3: TGTGCCACCAGCAGAGAGAACAGGGTTGATTCACCCCTCCACTTT. This gives the protein CATSRENRVDSPLHF.

The rearrangement joins TRBV4-3 to TRBJ1-6, with D hard to call. Germline CDR1 is LGHNA and CDR2 is YSLEER. The CDR3 length is 19 residues. Trimming left V 0 bases short and J 3 bases short, with 18 bases between. Written as DNA, the CDR3 is TGCGCCAGCAGCCAAGACCCCCTCACAGCTTACAGCTATAATTCACCCCTCCACTTT. Its protein is CASSQDPLTAYSYNSPLHF.

V gene TRBV19 combines with J gene TRBJ2-1; TRBD2 matches at 11 bases. This CDR3 region has 14 residues. V was clipped by 3 bases and J by 7 bases; unmatched bases: 2. Germline V gives CDR1 LNHDA, CDR2 SQIVND (reference sequence). The CDR3 here is CASSILAGGNEQFF. CDR3 coding DNA: TGTGCCAGTAGTATTTTAGCGGGAGGGAATGAGCAGTTCTTC.

The rearrangement uses TRBV9 and TRBJ1-1, with D maybe TRBD1 (5 bases). The CDR3 loop spans 15 amino acids. V gave up 5 bases and J gave up 0 bases, with 14 bases separating them. The germline V gene encodes CDR1 SGDLS and CDR2 YYNGEE. The CDR3 loop is CASRVRGNMNTEAFF. CDR3 nucleotide sequence: TGTGCCAGCAGAGTCCGGGGGAATATGAACACTGAAGCTTTCTTT.

This clone was picked up one time. This chain's CDR3 is CASSLKGAADTGELFF. CDR3 sequence (DNA): TGCGCCAGCAGCTTGAAGGGGGCGGCGGACACCGGGGAGCTGTTTTTT. This chain joins TRBV5-1 and TRBJ2-2; TRBD1 matches at 7 bases. After removal of 1 base from V and 3 bases from J, the junction contained 6 bases not matched to a gene. The CDR3 length is 16 residues. Germline V gene data show CDR1 as SGHRS and CDR2 as YFSETQ. The variable domain in full, with the rest retrieved from reference TRBV5-1 and TRBJ2-2, is KAGVTQTPRYLIKTRGQQVTLSCSPISGHRSVSWYQQTPGQGLQFLFEYFSETQRNKGNFPGRFSGRQFSNSRSEMNVSTLELGDSALYLCASSLKGAADTGELFFGEGSRLTVL.

The chain uses TRBV5-5 and TRBJ1-3; a possible D gene is TRBD1 (6 bases). Germline assignment: CDR1 SGHKS and CDR2 YYEKEE (reference sequence). The CDR3 is made up of 15 amino acids. Trimming removed 5 bases at V and 2 bases at J, with 14 bases between. The CDR3 here is CASSLQGNTGNTIYF. CDR3 sequence (DNA): TGTGCCAGCAGTCTGCAGGGGAACACTGGAAACACCATATATTTT.

The DNA for the CDR3 is TGTGCCAGCAGTGGGACTAGCGGGGCGTCAGATACGCAGTATTTT. It codes for CASSGTSGASDTQYF. The chain is built from TRBV6-4 and TRBJ2-3, with TRBD2 matching over 12 bases. This CDR3 spans 15 amino acids. Per germline, CDR1 MRHNA and CDR2 SNTAGT. J lost 4 bases, V lost 4 bases, and 3 bases had no gene match.

The V and J genes are TRBV6-5 and TRBJ2-6; weak D call: TRBD1 (5 bases). Trimming removed 6 bases at V and 0 bases at J, with 9 bases between. The CDR3 has 15 amino acids. Germline values: CDR1 MNHEY, CDR2 SVGAGI. The CDR3: CASSKQVSGANVLTF. DNA for the CDR3: TGTGCCAGCAGCAAACAGGTCTCTGGGGCCAACGTCCTGACTTTC.

CDR3 region: CASSLDRVIHGYTF. The CDR3 DNA sequence: TGTGCCAGCAGCTTGGACAGGGTGATCCATGGCTACACCTTC. This chain joins TRBV5-6 and TRBJ1-2, with D maybe TRBD1 (6 bases). Trimming pared 0 bases from V and 6 bases from J, leaving 12 bases between. The CDR3 runs to 14 residues. Germline V gene sequence: CDR1 SGHDT, CDR2 YYEEEE.